These 8 T cell receptor beta chains were sequenced from one sample in a study of shared clonotypes between healthy human individuals. Profiling relied on immunoSEQ multiplex PCR, and the TCRdb table lists in-frame clones only, not all of them. The sample yields approximately 2.3 million clones, over 85% seen once. Sequenced input: naive CD4+ T cells from PBMCs. Subset: CD45RA+ positively selected. These TCRs come from a man aged 18 to 35 in good health. Some clones in this sample may be carry-over from other donors' samples.

The chain combines TRBV15 with TRBJ1-1; D gene uncertain. V lost 6 bases to trimming and J lost 3 bases, with 5 bases between them. CDR1 is LNHNV and CDR2 is YYDKDF in the germline V gene (reference sequence). The CDR3 covers 11 residues. CDR3 bases: TGTGCCACCAGATCAGACACTGAAGCTTTCTTT. Its translation: CATRSDTEAFF.

J is TRBJ2-4 and V is TRBV2, with 12 bases identical to TRBD2. Trimming at V came to 6 bases and at J to 6 bases, leaving 3 bases not matched to a gene. Germline CDR1 and CDR2: SNHLY and FYNNEI. CDR3 size: 14 residues. The CDR3 region is CASRAGLAGNIQYF. CDR3 DNA: TGTGCCAGCAGGGCGGGACTAGCGGGAAACATTCAGTACTTC.

The chain uses TRBV11-1 and TRBJ2-2, with TRBD1 identical over 7 bases. V was pared by 8 bases and J by 2 bases, with 11 bases of the junction left unmatched. CDR3 length: 16 amino acids. CDR1 is SGHAT, CDR2 FQDESV, per germline (reference sequence). In DNA, the CDR3 is TGTGCCAGCCGTGGGTGGGGACAGACTAACACCGGGGAGCTGTTTTTT. This gives the protein CASRGWGQTNTGELFF. The variable domain in full, completed from reference TRBV11-1 and TRBJ2-2, reads EAEVAQSPRYKITEKSQAVAFWCDPISGHATLYWYRQILGQGPELLVQFQDESVVDDSQLPKDRFSAERLKGVDSTLKIQPAELGDSAMYLCASRGWGQTNTGELFFGEGSRLTVL.

The V and J genes are TRBV7-2 and TRBJ2-3; no firm D call. The CDR3 runs 12 residues. Trimming pared 2 bases from V and 4 bases from J, leaving 4 bases between. Germline V gene sequence: CDR1 SGHTA, CDR2 FQGNSA. As DNA, the CDR3 is TGTGCCAGCAGCTTACAGTCAGATACGCAGTATTTT. The encoded protein is CASSLQSDTQYF.

The count of this clone is one. The gene calls are TRBV6-1 and TRBJ2-7, with 10 bases aligning to TRBD2. The germline V gene has CDR1 MNHNS and CDR2 SASEGT. This CDR3 has 15 residues. V shed 7 bases and J 9 bases; nucleotides not matched to a gene: 15. The CDR3, as DNA: TGTGCCAGCATGCCAGGACTAGCGGCACATGGGGGGCAGTACTTC. This gives the protein CASMPGLAAHGGQYF.

The gene calls are TRBV4-2 and TRBJ2-7, with TRBD2 matching over 14 bases. The V segment lost 3 bases and the J segment 3 bases; nucleotides outside the gene matches: 7. CDR3 size: 17 residues. Germline V gene data show CDR1 as LGHNA and CDR2 as YNFKEQ. The CDR3 DNA is TGTGCCAGCAGCCAGGCCGGGACTAGCGGGAGAGGCTACGAGCAGTACTTC. It yields the protein CASSQAGTSGRGYEQYF.

The chain uses TRBV5-1 and TRBJ1-2, with 8 bases matching TRBD1. CDR3 length: 16 residues. The germline V gene has CDR1 SGHRS and CDR2 YFSETQ. Germline trimming cut 0 bases from V and 8 bases from J; bases unmatched to any gene: 12. DNA of the CDR3: TGCGCCAGCAGCTTGGCCCGACAGGGGACATATGGGGGCTACACCTTC. Translating gives CASSLARQGTYGGYTF.

CDR3 nucleotides: TGTGCCAGCACCCCTTTAGGGGGTTTAGGTCAAGAGACCCAGTACTTC. This translates into CASTPLGGLGQETQYF. The rearrangement uses TRBV7-2 and TRBJ2-5, with D possibly matching TRBD1 (6 bases). V was cut by 7 bases and J by 2 bases, with 20 bases left in between. The CDR3 loop spans 16 amino acids. Germline-derived CDR1 and CDR2 are SGHTA and FQGNSA. The whole variable domain, filled in from reference TRBV7-2 and TRBJ2-5, reads GAGVSQSPSNKVTEKGKDVELRCDPISGHTALYWYRQSLGQGLEFLIYFQGNSAPDKSGLPSDRFSAERTGGSVSTLTIQRTQQEDSAVYLCASTPLGGLGQETQYFGPGTRLLVL.